This T cell receptor beta chain was sequenced for a study of cytomegalovirus exposure and HLA in healthy donors. Points from the study as a whole: More clonal expansion characterized HLA-associated TCR beta chains than equally common others in a later analysis. Later analysis showed most CMV-associated TCR beta chains appearing HLA-restricted.

Germline V gene lookup returns CDR1 SGHRS and CDR2 YFSETQ. With 3 bases clipped from V and 5 bases from J, the junction kept 10 bases outside the gene matches. This CDR3 contains 16 residues. Remarks on this clone: Its antigen is not identified.

PCR involved 60 Vbeta and 13 Jbeta primers. Produced via immunoSEQ multiplex PCR; TCRdb's table is partial and in-frame only. The sample lists some 270,000 clones; over 70% were seen once. The chain employs TRBV5-1 and TRBJ2-1; the match to TRBD1 covers 8 bases. Sequenced material: PBMCs. This TCR was sampled from a girl aged 2 to 9 in good health and CMV-seronegative. CDR3 nucleotides: TGCGCCAGCAGCTGGGCCGGGACAGGAAATCACAATGAGCAGTTCTTC. Protein: CASSWAGTGNHNEQFF.